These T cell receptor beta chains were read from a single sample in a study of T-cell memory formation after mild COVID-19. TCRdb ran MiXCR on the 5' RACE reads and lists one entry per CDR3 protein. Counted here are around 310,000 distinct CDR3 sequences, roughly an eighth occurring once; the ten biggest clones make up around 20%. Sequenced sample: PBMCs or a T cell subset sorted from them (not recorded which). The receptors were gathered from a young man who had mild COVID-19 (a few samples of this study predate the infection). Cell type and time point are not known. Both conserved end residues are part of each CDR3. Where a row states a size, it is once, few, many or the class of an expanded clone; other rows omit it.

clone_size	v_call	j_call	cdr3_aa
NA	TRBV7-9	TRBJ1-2	CASSGRGLPLGYTF
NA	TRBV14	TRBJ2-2	CASSQDRRYRGTGELFF
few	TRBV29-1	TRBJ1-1	CSAEGDHTEAFF
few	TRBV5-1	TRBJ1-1	CASSLASGRPTEAFF
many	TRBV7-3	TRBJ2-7	CASSLTRDTPREQYF
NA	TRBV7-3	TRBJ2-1	CASSPGLAGGVVNEQFF
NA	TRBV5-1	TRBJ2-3	CASSLEISGRTDTQYF
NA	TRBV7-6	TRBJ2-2	CASSPHRDRDTGELFF
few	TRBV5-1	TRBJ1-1	CASSLASDNEAFF
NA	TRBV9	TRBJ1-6	CASSPGGIFSPLHF
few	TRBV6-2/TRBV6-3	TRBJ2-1	CASREVRISSYNEQFF
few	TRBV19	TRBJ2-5	CASSMAAVETQYF
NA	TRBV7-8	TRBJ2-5	CASSFGRDEETQYF
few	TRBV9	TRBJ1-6	CASQRTGGNHSPLHF
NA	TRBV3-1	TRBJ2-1	CASSYGTIDNEQFF
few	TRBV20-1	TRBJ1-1	CSALEDRYTEAFF
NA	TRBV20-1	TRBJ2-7	CSARRGQGLSEQYF
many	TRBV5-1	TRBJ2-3	CASRNGGESTDTQYF
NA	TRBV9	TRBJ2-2	CASSVGRTGELFF
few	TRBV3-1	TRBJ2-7	CASSSRLEQYF
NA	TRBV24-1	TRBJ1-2	CATSGTGLSYGYTF
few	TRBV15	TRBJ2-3	CATSGGDTDTQYF
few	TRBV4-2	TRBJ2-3	CASSQGPGLAESTDTQYF
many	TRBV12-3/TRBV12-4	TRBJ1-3	CASSSTVSGNTIYF
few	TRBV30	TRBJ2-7	CAWSERDYGDEQYF
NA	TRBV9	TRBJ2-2	CASSASVRELFF
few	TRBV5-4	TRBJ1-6	CASSRWAGHNSPLHF
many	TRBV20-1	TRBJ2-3	CSARAGSSTDTQYF
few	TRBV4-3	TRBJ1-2	CASSQARDRHGYTF
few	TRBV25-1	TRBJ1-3	CASGHSGNTIYF
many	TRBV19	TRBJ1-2	CASSGTGYGYTF
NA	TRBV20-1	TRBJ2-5	CSARSDWKETQYF
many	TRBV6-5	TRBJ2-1	CASSSTSGGPNEQFF
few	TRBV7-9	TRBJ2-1	CAKGTDNEQFF
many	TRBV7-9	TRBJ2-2	CASRDTGELFF
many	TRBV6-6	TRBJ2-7	CASSTGTGIYEQYF
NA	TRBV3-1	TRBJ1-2	CASSPSGQEDYGYTF
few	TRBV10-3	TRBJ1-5	CAIRGQVNQPQHF
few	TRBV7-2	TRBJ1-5	CASSLDLRGHQPQHF
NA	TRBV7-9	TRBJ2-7	CASSLAVGLTYEQYF
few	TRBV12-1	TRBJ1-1	CASSFAGGGEAFF
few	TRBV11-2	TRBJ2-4	CASRPVRGKNIQYF
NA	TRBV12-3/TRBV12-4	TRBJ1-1	CASSLRQAGTEAFF
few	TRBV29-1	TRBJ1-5	CSAGQGLNQPQHF
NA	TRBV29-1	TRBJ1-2	CSVRDATYGYTF
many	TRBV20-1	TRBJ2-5	CSARGLWHQETQYF
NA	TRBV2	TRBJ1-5	CASTGQGARNQPQHF
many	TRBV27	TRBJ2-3	CASGPWELPGDTQYF